Presented here are 4 T cell receptor beta chains from one specimen sequenced in a study of T cells after yellow fever vaccination. TCRdb recomputed calls from the 5' RACE reads with MiXCR, one row per CDR3 protein. Found here are more than 450,000 distinct CDR3 sequences, around a fifth of them singletons; the top ten hold about 16%. The sample was PBMCs, taken approximately 22 days after the first yellow fever vaccination. The source is a man younger than 35 who received the YFV17D yellow fever vaccine.

This chain joins TRBV5-1 and TRBJ2-3; no firm D call. Trimming shortened V by 4 bases and J by 6 bases, and 15 bases separated the two germline ends. This CDR3 is built from 14 residues. Germline values: CDR1 SGHRS, CDR2 YFSETQ. The CDR3 reads CASSPGPSRDTQYF. CDR3 bases: TGCGCCAGCAGCCCCGGTCCTTCCAGGGATACGCAGTATTTT.

The chain combines TRBV20-1 with TRBJ2-7; TRBD2 agrees at 15 bases. Germline V gene lookup returns CDR1 DFQATT and CDR2 SNEGSKA (reference sequence). This CDR3 is built from 15 residues. Trimming took 3 bases from V and 4 from J; bases not matched to a gene: 4. CDR3 loop: CSASPGTSGRYEQYV. CDR3 in DNA: TGCAGTGCTAGTCCCGGGACTAGCGGGAGGTACGAGCAGTACGTC.

The chain has TRBV20-1 and TRBJ2-3; TRBD1 might be the D (5 bases). This CDR3 spans 15 amino acids. V lost 3 bases and J lost 2, with 15 bases in between. The germline V gene encodes CDR1 DFQATT and CDR2 SNEGSKA (reference sequence). In DNA form, the CDR3 reads TGCAGTGCTAGGGGTTCGGCAGGGTACACAGATACGCAGTATTTT. Its translation is CSARGSAGYTDTQYF.

The V gene is TRBV7-3, the J gene TRBJ1-2; D unclear. Germline V CDR1 and CDR2: SGHTA, FQGTGA. The CDR3 has 15 amino acids. V was shortened by 1 base and J by 4 bases, with 13 bases between the two germline ends. The CDR3 sequence is CASSLRTGTSYGYTF. CDR3 coding DNA: TGTGCCAGCAGCTTAAGGACCGGAACCTCCTATGGCTACACCTTC. The whole variable domain, filled in from reference TRBV7-3 and TRBJ1-2, reads GAGVSQTPSNKVTEKGKYVELRCDPISGHTALYWYRQSLGQGPEFLIYFQGTGAADDSGLPNDRFFAVRPEGSVSTLKIQRTERGDSAVYLCASSLRTGTSYGYTFGSGTRLTVV.